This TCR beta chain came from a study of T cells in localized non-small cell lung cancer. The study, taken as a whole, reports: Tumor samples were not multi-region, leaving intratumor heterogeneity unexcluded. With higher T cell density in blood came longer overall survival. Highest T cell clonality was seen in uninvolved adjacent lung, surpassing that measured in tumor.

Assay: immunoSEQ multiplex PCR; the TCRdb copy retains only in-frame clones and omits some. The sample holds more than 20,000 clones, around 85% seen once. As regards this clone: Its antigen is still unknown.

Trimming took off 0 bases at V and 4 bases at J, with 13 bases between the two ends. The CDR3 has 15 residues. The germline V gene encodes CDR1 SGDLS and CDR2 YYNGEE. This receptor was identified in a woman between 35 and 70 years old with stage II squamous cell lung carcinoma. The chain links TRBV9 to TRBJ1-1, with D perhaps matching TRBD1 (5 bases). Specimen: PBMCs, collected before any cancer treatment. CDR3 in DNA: TGTGCCAGCAGCGTAGACTCTCTCAGGGCCACTGAAGCTTTCTTT. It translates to CASSVDSLRATEAFF.